This T cell receptor (beta chain) was sequenced for a study of cytomegalovirus exposure and HLA in healthy donors. Study-level information: Inside one of the first data releases sat around 85 million unique TCRs taken from HLA-typed donors. Study-wide results and limits: As was reported, the classifier diagnosed cytomegalovirus status with high specificity and sensitivity.

Germline assignment: CDR1 KGHSH and CDR2 LQKENI. The CDR3 has 15 residues. The V and J ends lost 0 bases and 1 base respectively, with 6 bases between them. 13 Jbeta primers and 60 Vbeta primers were used for the PCR. Repertoires were generated with immunoSEQ multiplex PCR, while TCRdb's copy carries only in-frame clones and drops some. Here the sample spans more than 60,000 clones, 78% being singletons. The sample holds a few counts of this clone. Its antigen is unidentified. This sequence joins TRBV18 and TRBJ2-2; no clear D. This clonotype was sampled from a woman between 40 and 50 years old in good health and CMV-seropositive. The source material was PBMCs. CDR3 bases: TGTGCCAGCTCACCACCGGTCGGGAACACCGGGGAGCTGTTTTTT. Protein product: CASSPPVGNTGELFF.